The 20 T cell receptor beta chains listed next were all sequenced from one sample in a study of lymphopenia after photon versus proton radiotherapy. Using immunoSEQ multiplex PCR, the repertoire was profiled, and TCRdb retains in-frame clones only, with some absent. The sample lists tens of thousands of clones; approximately 83% were seen once. Source: peripheral blood, taken from a patient treated with photon-based radiotherapy. The receptors originated from a man aged 40-49 years with gastric cancer.

The V and J genes are TRBV6-5 and TRBJ2-1; 8 nucleotides align to TRBD2. The trim removed 8 bases at V and 6 bases at J, leaving 9 bases unmatched. This CDR3 region has 14 residues. Germline CDR1 and CDR2: MNHEY and SVGAGI. The CDR3 loop reads CASHQGLDSNEQFF. The CDR3 DNA is TGTGCCAGCCACCAGGGACTAGATTCCAATGAGCAGTTCTTC.

This chain links TRBV5-1 with TRBJ2-3; tentatively, D is TRBD1 (6 bases). The CDR3 is 17 residues long. CDR1 and CDR2 (germline): SGHRS, YFSETQ. The V end was cut by 0 bases, the J end by 1 base, with 15 bases between. The CDR3, as DNA: TGCGCCAGCAGCTTGGAAGGGGGTTTCACACGCACAGATACGCAGTATTTT. Residues: CASSLEGGFTRTDTQYF.

The chain has TRBV19 and TRBJ2-1; TRBD1 is a possible D gene (6 bases). The V gene lost 5 bases and the J gene lost 5 bases, with 13 bases spanning the gap. CDR1 is LNHDA and CDR2 is SQIVND in the germline V gene (reference sequence). The CDR3 consists of 14 residues. CDR3 region: CASSYRDIDNEQFF. The DNA for the CDR3 is TGTGCCAGTAGTTACCGGGACATTGACAATGAGCAGTTCTTC.

The V and J genes are TRBV11-2 and TRBJ2-3; 8 positions match TRBD2. Trimming removed 0 bases from V and 5 bases from J; junction bases left unmatched: 4. Per germline, CDR1 SGHAT and CDR2 FQNNGV. The CDR3 extends over 15 amino acids. As DNA, the CDR3 is TGTGCCAGCAGCTTAGAAGGGGCGGGGGGAGATACGCAGTATTTT. It translates to CASSLEGAGGDTQYF.

V usage is TRBV9 and J usage is TRBJ2-2; 8 nucleotides align to TRBD1. The CDR3 is 14 amino acids. Losses at the gene ends were 3 bases for V and 6 bases for J; bases not matched to a gene: 4. Germline assignment: CDR1 SGDLS and CDR2 YYNGEE. DNA of the CDR3: TGTGCCAGCAGCGCAGGACAGGGCGCCGGGGAGCTGTTTTTT. Protein product: CASSAGQGAGELFF.

V gene TRBV4-1 combines with J gene TRBJ2-1; 8 bases fit TRBD2. The CDR3 totals 15 residues. After removal of 2 bases from V and 9 bases from J, the junction contained 9 bases not matched to a gene. The V gene's germline CDR1 is MGHRA and CDR2 YSYEKL. In DNA, the CDR3 is TGCGCCAGCAGCCAACTCGCGGGGGGCCGCGGTGAGCAGTTCTTC. Residues: CASSQLAGGRGEQFF.

The rearrangement joins TRBV7-9 to TRBJ2-3; 7 bases map to TRBD1. CDR1 is SEHNR, CDR2 FQNEAQ, per germline (reference sequence). V lost 10 bases to trimming and J lost 6 bases; unmatched junction nucleotides: 13. This CDR3 has 14 residues. This chain's CDR3 is CATKHRQGWDTQYF. CDR3 nucleotide sequence: TGTGCCACCAAACACCGACAGGGCTGGGATACGCAGTATTTT.

The chain combines TRBV6-6 with TRBJ1-2; the D gene is possibly TRBD1 (5 bases). Between the trimmed V and J ends, which lost 11 bases and 8 bases, there was a span of 12 bases. The CDR3 covers 10 residues. The germline CDR1 and CDR2 sequences are MNHNY and SVGAGI (reference sequence). In nucleotides, the CDR3 is TGTGCCGTGGGGGGGTTAGGCTACACCTTC. Protein sequence: CAVGGLGYTF.

The V and J genes are TRBV15 and TRBJ2-7; 9 nucleotides match TRBD2. The J segment lost 4 bases and the V segment lost 0 bases, leaving 4 bases of the junction unmatched. CDR1 is LNHNV, CDR2 YYDKDF, per germline (reference sequence). The CDR3 is 15 amino acids. CDR3 in DNA: TGTGCCACCAGCAGAGATAGCGGGGGCAGATACGAGCAGTACTTC. Protein sequence: CATSRDSGGRYEQYF.

The chain is built from TRBV18 and TRBJ1-1, with D maybe TRBD1 (5 bases). This CDR3 region has 15 residues. V lost 6 bases, J lost 1 base, and 15 bases lay in between. The V gene's germline CDR1 is KGHSH and CDR2 LQKENI. The CDR3 coding sequence is TGTGCCAGCTCCGAAATGGGCAGGGAGAACACTGAAGCTTTCTTT. This codes for CASSEMGRENTEAFF.

CDR3 sequence (DNA): TGTGCCAGCAGTGGGTCAGGGGGGGGGCCCCAGCATTTT. Residues: CASSGSGGGPQHF. This sequence joins TRBV6-6 and TRBJ1-5, with 7 bases that match TRBD1. The germline gives CDR1 MNHNY, CDR2 SVGAGI (reference sequence). V shed 5 bases, J shed 9 bases, and the junction held 7 bases outside the gene matches. The CDR3 spans 13 residues.

The chain combines TRBV5-5 with TRBJ1-2; tentative D call: TRBD1 (6 bases). This CDR3 comprises 13 residues. V gave up 4 bases and J gave up 6 bases, with 13 bases separating them. Per germline, CDR1 SGHKS and CDR2 YYEKEE (reference sequence). DNA for the CDR3: TGTGCCAGCAGCGTAGTCAGGGGAAATGGCTACACCTTC. Its translation: CASSVVRGNGYTF.

The chain carries TRBV27 and TRBJ1-6; D perhaps matches TRBD1 (5 bases). Germline assignment: CDR1 MNHEY and CDR2 SMNVEV (reference sequence). The CDR3 loop spans 14 amino acids. V shed 2 bases and J shed 6 bases, with 8 bases lying between them. CDR3 sequence: CASSLGGSNSPLHF. Here the CDR3 DNA reads TGTGCCAGCAGTTTAGGGGGAAGTAATTCACCCCTCCACTTT.

The V gene is TRBV6-6, the J gene TRBJ2-4, with TRBD1 matching 7 bases. From germline, CDR1 is MNHNY and CDR2 SVGAGI (reference sequence). The CDR3 covers 15 residues. Losses at the gene ends were 5 bases for V and 7 bases for J; bases not matched to a gene: 11. This CDR3 is CASSPIDRAVNIQYF. In DNA, the CDR3 is TGTGCCAGCAGTCCAATCGACAGGGCGGTGAACATTCAGTACTTC.

The chain couples TRBV5-1 to TRBJ2-3, with no clear D. This CDR3 region has 15 residues. Deletions cut 5 bases from V and 2 bases from J, with 15 bases between. The germline gives CDR1 SGHRS, CDR2 YFSETQ. CDR3 loop: CASRKAGQYTDTQYF. As DNA, the CDR3 is TGCGCCAGCAGGAAGGCCGGCCAATACACAGATACGCAGTATTTT. Full variable domain (outside the CDR3, taken from reference TRBV5-1 and TRBJ2-3): KAGVTQTPRYLIKTRGQQVTLSCSPISGHRSVSWYQQTPGQGLQFLFEYFSETQRNKGNFPGRFSGRQFSNSRSEMNVSTLELGDSALYLCASRKAGQYTDTQYFGPGTRLTVL.

The chain's CDR3 is CASSLGTASTDTQYF. The CDR3, as DNA: TGTGCCAGCAGCCTCGGGACAGCGAGCACAGATACGCAGTATTTT. The chain couples TRBV7-2 to TRBJ2-3; 7 positions agree with TRBD1. CDR1 SGHTA and CDR2 FQGNSA come from the germline V gene. The CDR3 contains 15 residues. V shed 5 bases, J shed 0 bases, and the junction held 5 bases outside the gene matches. Full variable domain (outside the CDR3, taken from reference TRBV7-2 and TRBJ2-3): GAGVSQSPSNKVTEKGKDVELRCDPISGHTALYWYRQSLGQGLEFLIYFQGNSAPDKSGLPSDRFSAERTGGSVSTLTIQRTQQEDSAVYLCASSLGTASTDTQYFGPGTRLTVL.

This chain links TRBV5-4 with TRBJ1-2; D perhaps matches TRBD1 (6 bases). Germline V gene data show CDR1 as SGHNT and CDR2 as YYREEE (reference sequence). Trimming took 3 bases from V and 2 from J, leaving 17 bases between them. CDR3 size: 16 residues. This chain's CDR3 is CASSSKKTGENYGYTF. CDR3 bases: TGTGCCAGCAGCTCAAAAAAGACAGGAGAAAACTATGGCTACACCTTC.

The J gene is TRBJ1-1, the V gene TRBV7-9; D is ambiguous. V dropped 3 bases and J dropped 1 base, with 6 bases sitting between them. Germline V lookup: CDR1 SEHNR, CDR2 FQNEAQ (reference sequence). The CDR3 contains 13 residues. The CDR3 sequence: CASSFSRNTEAFF. In nucleotides, the CDR3 is TGTGCCAGCAGCTTCTCTAGGAACACTGAAGCTTTCTTT. Drawing the rest from reference TRBV7-9 and TRBJ1-1, the complete variable domain is DTGVSQNPRHKITKRGQNVTFRCDPISEHNRLYWYRQTLGQGPEFLTYFQNEAQLEKSRLLSDRFSAERPKGSFSTLEIQRTEQGDSAMYLCASSFSRNTEAFFGQGTRLTVV.

This clone was found a few times. The chain couples TRBV10-3 to TRBJ2-4; 8 bases agree with TRBD1. Germline-derived CDR1 and CDR2 are ENHRY and SYGVKD. The ends lost 3 bases at V and 7 bases at J; junction bases unmatched: 5. The CDR3 is made up of 14 amino acids. As DNA, the CDR3 is TGTGCCATCAGTGATCGGACAGGGTCGAACATTCAGTACTTC. Protein product: CAISDRTGSNIQYF.

The chain links TRBV7-9 to TRBJ1-2; TRBD1 matches 10 bases. This CDR3 spans 15 amino acids. Trimming removed 1 base from V and 5 bases from J; junction bases left unmatched: 4. Germline V lookup: CDR1 SEHNR, CDR2 FQNEAQ (reference sequence). The CDR3: CASSLDGTGAYGYTF. CDR3 nucleotide sequence: TGTGCCAGCAGCTTAGATGGGACAGGGGCTTATGGCTACACCTTC.